One and the same sample provided the 5 T cell receptor beta chains below, sequenced in a study of shared clonotypes between healthy human individuals. Profiling relied on immunoSEQ multiplex PCR, and the TCRdb table lists in-frame clones only, not all of them. The sample includes about 560,000 clones, around 78% seen only once; the top ten take around 12%. Sequenced input: PBMCs. All receptors come from a middle-aged woman in good health. Some clones in this sample may be carry-over from other donors' samples.

The chain combines TRBV27 with TRBJ2-5; D possibly uses TRBD1 or TRBD2 (6 bases each). Trimming pared 7 bases from V and 7 bases from J, leaving 16 bases between. Germline V gives CDR1 MNHEY, CDR2 SMNVEV (reference sequence). CDR3 length: 13 residues. The CDR3 loop is CASKLSPGATQYF. The CDR3 coding sequence is TGTGCCAGCAAACTATCCCCGGGGGCGACCCAGTACTTC.

This chain joins TRBV19 and TRBJ2-3; TRBD1 might be the D (5 bases). The V end lost 1 base, the J end lost 1 base, and 9 bases lay between the germline ends. This CDR3 is 15 amino acids long. Looked up from germline, CDR1 is LNHDA and CDR2 is SQIVND (reference sequence). The CDR3 DNA reads as TGTGCCAGTAGTATAGGGGAACAGGGCACAGATACGCAGTATTTT. It specifies CASSIGEQGTDTQYF.

The rearrangement joins TRBV15 to TRBJ1-5; 7 bases are a match to TRBD1. This CDR3 is built from 16 residues. The V gene's germline CDR1 is LNHNV and CDR2 YYDKDF (reference sequence). Unmatched junction bases numbered 8, after V lost 4 bases and J lost 2 bases. This chain's CDR3 is CATSNNPGTGNQPQHF. The CDR3, as DNA: TGTGCCACCAGCAATAATCCCGGGACAGGCAATCAGCCCCAGCATTTT.

Details on this clone: The same CDR3 arises from other DNA sequences in this sample as well. V and J are TRBV9 and TRBJ2-1; 9 nucleotides agree with TRBD2. The V gene end was trimmed by 3 bases and the J gene end by 0 bases; junction bases not matched to a gene: 1. CDR3 length equals 15 residues. The germline V gene has CDR1 SGDLS and CDR2 YYNGEE. This chain's CDR3 is CASSGSGSSYNEQFF. The CDR3 DNA reads as TGTGCCAGCAGCGGTAGCGGGAGCTCCTACAATGAGCAGTTCTTC.

The CDR3 sequence is CASSFSTTGGNTQYF. As DNA, the CDR3 is TGTGCCAGCAGTTTTTCTACGACAGGGGGGAATACGCAGTATTTT. The rearrangement uses TRBV27 and TRBJ2-3; 9 bases map to TRBD1. V dropped 3 bases and J dropped 7; count of bases not matched to a gene: 8. This CDR3 comprises 15 residues. Looked up from germline, CDR1 is MNHEY and CDR2 is SMNVEV (reference sequence).